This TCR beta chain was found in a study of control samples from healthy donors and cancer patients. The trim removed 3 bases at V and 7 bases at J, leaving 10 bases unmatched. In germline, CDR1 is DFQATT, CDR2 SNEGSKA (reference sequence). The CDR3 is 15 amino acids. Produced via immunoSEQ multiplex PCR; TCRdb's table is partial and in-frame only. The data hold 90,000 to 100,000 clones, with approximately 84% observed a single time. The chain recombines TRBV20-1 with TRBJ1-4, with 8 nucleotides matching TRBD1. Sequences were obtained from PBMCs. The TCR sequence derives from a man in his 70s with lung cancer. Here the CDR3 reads CSASEFRGRGEKLFF. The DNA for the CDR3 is TGCAGTGCTAGTGAGTTCAGGGGGCGCGGTGAAAAACTGTTTTTT.